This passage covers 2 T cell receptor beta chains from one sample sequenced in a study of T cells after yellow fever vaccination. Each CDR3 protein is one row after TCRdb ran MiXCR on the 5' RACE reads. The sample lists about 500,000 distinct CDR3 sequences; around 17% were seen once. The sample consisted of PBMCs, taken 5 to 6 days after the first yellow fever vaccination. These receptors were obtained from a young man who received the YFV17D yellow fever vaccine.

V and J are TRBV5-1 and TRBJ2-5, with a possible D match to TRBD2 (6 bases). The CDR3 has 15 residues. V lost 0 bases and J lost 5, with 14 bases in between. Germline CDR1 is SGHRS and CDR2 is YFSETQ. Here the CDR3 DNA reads TGCGCCAGCAGCTTGGACGCAGGGAGGTCGGAGACCCAGTACTTC. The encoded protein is CASSLDAGRSETQYF. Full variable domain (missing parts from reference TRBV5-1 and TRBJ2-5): KAGVTQTPRYLIKTRGQQVTLSCSPISGHRSVSWYQQTPGQGLQFLFEYFSETQRNKGNFPGRFSGRQFSNSRSEMNVSTLELGDSALYLCASSLDAGRSETQYFGPGTRLLVL.

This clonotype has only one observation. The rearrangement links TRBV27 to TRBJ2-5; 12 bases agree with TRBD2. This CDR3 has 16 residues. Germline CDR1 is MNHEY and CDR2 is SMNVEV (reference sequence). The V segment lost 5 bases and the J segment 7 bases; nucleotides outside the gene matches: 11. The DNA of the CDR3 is TGTGCCAGCAGTCTCCTAAGGACTAGCGGGGCAGGGACCCAGTACTTC. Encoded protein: CASSLLRTSGAGTQYF.